Listed below are T cell receptor beta chains from one sample, sequenced in a study of cytomegalovirus exposure and HLA in healthy donors. Clones were sequenced by immunoSEQ multiplex PCR, and TCRdb holds only the in-frame ones, with some missing. Of 120,000 to 150,000 clones listed, over 75% are singletons. Sequencing was performed on PBMCs. The source is a woman in her thirties or forties in good health and CMV-seronegative. CDR3s include the opening cysteine and the closing phenylalanine or tryptophan. The D gene is left open where the match is weak. A row's size may be missing; if present it is once, few, many or a size class.

11,TRBJ1-1,.,.,TRBV20-1,TGCAGTGCTAGCGCGGTCACTGAAGCTTTCTTT,CSASAVTEAFF
15,TRBJ2-3,once,.,TRBV5-1,TGCGCCAGCAGCTTGATTCAGAGGAGCACAGATACGCAGTATTTT,CASSLIQRSTDTQYF
16,TRBJ2-7,.,TRBD2,TRBV4-2,TGTGCCAGCAGCCAAGATATGGCGGGAGGGGGGTACGAGCAGTACTTC,CASSQDMAGGGYEQYF
14,TRBJ1-3,.,TRBD1,TRBV30,TGTGCCTGGAGTGTGGGACAGACTGGAAACACCATATATTTT,CAWSVGQTGNTIYF
16,TRBJ2-1,once,TRBD2,TRBV7-6,TGTGCCAGCAGCTTATTAGCGGGAGGGGTTTACAATGAGCAGTTCTTC,CASSLLAGGVYNEQFF
14,TRBJ2-7,once,TRBD2,TRBV7-7,TGTGCTAGCAGCCTGACTAGCGGGAGTTACGAGCAGTACTTC,CASSLTSGSYEQYF
15,TRBJ2-6,.,TRBD2,TRBV6-1,TGTGCCAGCGAGGGAGGGAGCTCTGGGGCCAACGTCCTGACTTTC,CASEGGSSGANVLTF
18,TRBJ1-1,.,.,TRBV2,TGTGCCAGCTCCGAAATATTCGGCAGGGTAAACGGGAACACTGAAGCTTTCTTT,CASSEIFGRVNGNTEAFF
18,TRBJ2-6,.,.,TRBV5-6,TGTGCCAGCAGCTTTAAGGAAGGGGTTTGGCCTGGGGCCAACGTCCTGACTTTC,CASSFKEGVWPGANVLTF
14,TRBJ2-5,.,TRBD1,TRBV28,TGTGCCAGCAGTTTAGGGGGACAGAAAGAGACCCAGTACTTC,CASSLGGQKETQYF
16,TRBJ1-1,once,.,TRBV15,TGTGCCACCAGCAGAGATATTAGCAGGGCAGGCACTGAAGCTTTCTTT,CATSRDISRAGTEAFF
15,TRBJ2-3,once,TRBD1,TRBV12-5,TGTGCTAGTTGTTCCGGGACAGGGACAATAGATACGCAGTATTTT,CASCSGTGTIDTQYF
18,TRBJ1-4,.,TRBD1,TRBV4-2,TGTGCCAGCAGCCAGCCGGGACAGGCCGGACTAGTTAATGAAAAACTGTTTTTT,CASSQPGQAGLVNEKLFF
13,TRBJ1-5,.,TRBD1,TRBV10-2,TGCGCCAGCAGTGTCGACAGGGGTCAGCCCCAGCATTTT,CASSVDRGQPQHF
18,TRBJ1-5,.,TRBD1,TRBV7-2,TGTGCCAGCAGCTTACGGGGACAGGGACCCTATAGCAATCAGCCCCAGCATTTT,CASSLRGQGPYSNQPQHF
12,TRBJ2-7,.,.,TRBV2,TGTGCCAGCAGTCTTTACTCCTACGAGCAGTACTTC,CASSLYSYEQYF
14,TRBJ2-3,.,TRBD2,TRBV5-1,TGCGCCAGCGGGACTAGCGGCTACACAGATACGCAGTATTTT,CASGTSGYTDTQYF
14,TRBJ2-1,.,.,TRBV5-1,TGCGCCAGCAGCTTGGGACAGTCCTACAATGAGCAGTTCTTC,CASSLGQSYNEQFF
13,TRBJ1-6,.,.,TRBV30,TGTGCCTGGAGTGTGCCAGGGTTTCCACCCCTCCACTTT,CAWSVPGFPPLHF
16,TRBJ2-1,few,TRBD2,TRBV5-6,TGTGCCAGCAGCTTAACTAGCGCCTCCGAGGGGAATGAGCAGTTCTTC,CASSLTSASEGNEQFF
10,TRBJ2-3,.,.,TRBV20-1,TGCAGTGCTACGACAGATACGCAGTATTTT,CSATTDTQYF
13,TRBJ2-3,.,TRBD2,TRBV10-1,TGCGCCAGCAAGGCGTCGGGAGGAGATACGCAGTATTTT,CASKASGGDTQYF
17,TRBJ2-7,.,.,TRBV5-1,TGCGCCAGCAGCGTGCCCAAACTGGGGGGACCCCCTGGGGAGCAGTACTTC,CASSVPKLGGPPGEQYF
13,TRBJ1-1,.,.,TRBV2,TGTGCCAGCAATGGGGGGGCTGTCACTGAAGCTTTCTTT,CASNGGAVTEAFF
14,TRBJ2-1,.,.,TRBV6-5,TGTGCCAGCAGTTCCGGGGGCTCCTACAATGAGCAGTTCTTC,CASSSGGSYNEQFF
15,TRBJ2-1,.,.,TRBV19,TGTGCCAGTAGTATAGGTGACAGCTCCTACAATGAGCAGTTCTTC,CASSIGDSSYNEQFF
14,TRBJ1-4,.,.,TRBV7-9,TGTGCCAGCAGCTTATCACAGGGTAATGAAAAACTGTTTTTT,CASSLSQGNEKLFF
11,TRBJ2-7,.,.,TRBV7-9,TGTGCCAGCAGCTTGAGGAGAGAGCAGTACTTC,CASSLRREQYF
16,TRBJ2-1,.,TRBD2,TRBV5-8,TGTGCCAGCAGTTCCGGGACTAGCTTTTTAGGGAATGAGCAGTTCTTC,CASSSGTSFLGNEQFF
15,TRBJ2-2,.,TRBD2,TRBV11-3,TGTGCCAGCAGTCCTGGGACTAGCGGGACCGGGGAGCTGTTTTTT,CASSPGTSGTGELFF
15,TRBJ1-4,.,.,TRBV28,TGTGCCAGCAGTTTAGTTCAGGGAGGGGTTGAAAAACTGTTTTTT,CASSLVQGGVEKLFF
13,TRBJ2-7,.,.,TRBV10-3,TGTGCCAGCAGCTTCCGGGACTCCTACGAGCAGTACTTC,CASSFRDSYEQYF
14,TRBJ2-5,.,.,TRBV9,TGTGCCAGCAGCGCAACCTCAATAGTAGAGACCCAGTACTTC,CASSATSIVETQYF
15,TRBJ2-1,.,.,TRBV11-2,TGTGCCAGCAGCCTGGCGGGGAGCTCCTACAATGAGCAGTTCTTC,CASSLAGSSYNEQFF
16,TRBJ2-2,.,.,TRBV21-1,TGTGCCAGCAGCGCGCGGTGCGGGATACGGACCGGGGAGCTGTTTTTT,CASSARCGIRTGELFF
20,TRBJ2-3,.,.,TRBV10-3,TGTGCCATCAGTGAGTCTAGTACGGTGGGGGGAGCGCTCCACACAGATACGCAGTATTTT,CAISESSTVGGALHTDTQYF
13,TRBJ1-5,.,.,TRBV19,TGTGCCAGTAGTGGGGAGATCTATCAGCCCCAGCATTTT,CASSGEIYQPQHF
15,TRBJ1-6,.,.,TRBV7-9,TGTGCCAGCAGCTTTCTTGAGGGAGGAAATTCACCCCTCCACTTT,CASSFLEGGNSPLHF
14,TRBJ1-1,.,TRBD1,TRBV6-5,TGTGCCAGCAGGACAGGGTTTGGTGGCACTGAAGCTTTCTTT,CASRTGFGGTEAFF
15,TRBJ2-2,.,TRBD1,TRBV7-8,TGTGCCAGCAGCCAGAAACAGGGGGTTACCGGGGAGCTGTTTTTT,CASSQKQGVTGELFF
13,TRBJ2-5,.,TRBD2,TRBV9,TGTGCCAGCAGCGTAGGTGGGACTACGGCCCAGTACTTC,CASSVGGTTAQYF
15,TRBJ1-5,few,.,TRBV28,TGTGCCAGCAGTTTCATAGGACAGTCCGGGGAGCCCCAGCATTTT,CASSFIGQSGEPQHF